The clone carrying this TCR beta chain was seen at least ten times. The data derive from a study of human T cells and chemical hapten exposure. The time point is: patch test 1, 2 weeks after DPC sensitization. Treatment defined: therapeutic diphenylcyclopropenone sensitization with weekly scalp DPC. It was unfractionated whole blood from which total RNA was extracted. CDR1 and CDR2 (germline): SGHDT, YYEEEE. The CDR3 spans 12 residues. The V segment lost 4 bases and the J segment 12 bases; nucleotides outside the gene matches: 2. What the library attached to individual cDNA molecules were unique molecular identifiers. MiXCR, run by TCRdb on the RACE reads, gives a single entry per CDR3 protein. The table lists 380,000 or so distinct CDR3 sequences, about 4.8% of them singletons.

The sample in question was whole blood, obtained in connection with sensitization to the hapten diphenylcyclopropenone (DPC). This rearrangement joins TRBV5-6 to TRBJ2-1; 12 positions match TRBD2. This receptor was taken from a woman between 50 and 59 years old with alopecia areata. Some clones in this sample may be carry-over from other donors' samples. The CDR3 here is CASSVGLAGQFF. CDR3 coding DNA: TGTGCCAGCAGCGTGGGACTAGCGGGGCAGTTCTTC.